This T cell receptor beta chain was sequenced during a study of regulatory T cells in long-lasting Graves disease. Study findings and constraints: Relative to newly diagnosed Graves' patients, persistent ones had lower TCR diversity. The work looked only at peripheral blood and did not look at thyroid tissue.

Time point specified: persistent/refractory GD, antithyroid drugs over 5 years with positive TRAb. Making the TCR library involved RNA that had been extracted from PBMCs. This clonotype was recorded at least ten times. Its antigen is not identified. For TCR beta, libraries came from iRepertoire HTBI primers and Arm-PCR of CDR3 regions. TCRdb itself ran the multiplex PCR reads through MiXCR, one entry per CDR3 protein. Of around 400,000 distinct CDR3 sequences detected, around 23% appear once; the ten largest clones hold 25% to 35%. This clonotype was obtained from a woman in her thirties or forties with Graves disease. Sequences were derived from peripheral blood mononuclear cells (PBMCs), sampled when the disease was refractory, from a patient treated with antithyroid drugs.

The CDR3: CASSWFGTGYRHPTYNEQFF. In DNA, the CDR3 is TGTGCCAGCAGCTGGTTCGGGACAGGATATCGGCACCCGACCTACAATGAGCAGTTCTTC. The rearrangement joins TRBV11-2 to TRBJ2-1; TRBD1 aligns across 8 bases. J lost 2 bases, V lost 4 bases, and 19 bases had no gene match. The V gene's germline CDR1 is SGHAT and CDR2 FQNNGV. The CDR3 runs to 20 residues.